The 12 T cell receptor beta chains in this list originate from one sample, sequenced in a study of cytomegalovirus exposure and HLA in healthy donors. The study ran its PCR with 60 Vbeta and 13 Jbeta primers. The table came from immunoSEQ multiplex PCR; TCRdb's copy has only in-frame clones and leaves some out. Among 130,000 or so clones listed, about four fifths were seen once. The sequenced material came from PBMCs. All receptors derive from a male donor in good health and CMV-seronegative.

This chain connects TRBV10-3 to TRBJ2-2; TRBD1 might be the D (7 bases). V lost 1 base and J lost 1, with 13 bases in between. The CDR3 is 17 amino acids. Germline assignment: CDR1 ENHRY and CDR2 SYGVKD. CDR3 region: CAISEWQGGRNTGELFF. As DNA, the CDR3 is TGTGCCATCAGTGAGTGGCAGGGGGGCCGGAACACCGGGGAGCTGTTTTTT.

V is TRBV6-1 and J is TRBJ2-5; 7 bases are a match to TRBD1. The CDR3 is made up of 13 amino acids. After removal of 5 bases from V and 5 bases from J, the junction contained 5 bases not matched to a gene. Looked up from germline, CDR1 is MNHNS and CDR2 is SASEGT. CDR3 loop: CASSSTRGETQYF. DNA for the CDR3: TGTGCCAGCAGTTCAACCAGGGGGGAGACCCAGTACTTC.

The chain links TRBV7-8 to TRBJ1-1; a possible D gene is TRBD1 (5 bases). The germline V gene encodes CDR1 SGHVS and CDR2 FQNEAQ. Trimming took off 3 bases at V and 4 bases at J, with 9 bases between the two ends. The CDR3 spans 13 residues. The CDR3 loop is CASSLTESTEAFF. As DNA, the CDR3 is TGTGCCAGCAGCTTGACAGAATCCACTGAAGCTTTCTTT. Using reference TRBV7-8 and TRBJ1-1 for the parts outside the CDR3, the full variable domain is GAGVSQSPRYKVAKRGQDVALRCDPISGHVSLFWYQQALGQGPEFLTYFQNEAQLDKSGLPSDRFFAERPEGSVSTLKIQRTQQEDSAVYLCASSLTESTEAFFGQGTRLTVV.

The sample holds a few counts of this clone. The gene calls are TRBV7-2 and TRBJ2-2; D may be TRBD2 (7 bases). CDR3 length: 16 amino acids. CDR1 is SGHTA and CDR2 is FQGNSA in the germline V gene. The ends were cut back, 3 bases at V and 4 bases at J, with 15 bases in the middle. CDR3: CASSFTGGASTGELFF. For the CDR3, the DNA is TGTGCCAGCAGCTTTACGGGGGGCGCTTCCACCGGGGAGCTGTTTTTT.

The J gene is TRBJ2-3, the V gene TRBV15; D might be TRBD2 (6 bases). The CDR3 runs 13 residues. Germline CDR1 and CDR2: LNHNV and YYDKDF (reference sequence). V was clipped by 5 bases and J by 3 bases, with 9 bases between them. CDR3 protein: CATSELATDTQYF. As DNA, the CDR3 is TGTGCCACCAGCGAGCTAGCGACAGATACGCAGTATTTT.

A few counts support this clone. The chain links TRBV6-1 to TRBJ2-1, with 9 positions matching TRBD1. CDR1 is MNHNS, CDR2 SASEGT, per germline. J lost 8 bases, V lost 7 bases, and 6 bases had no gene match. This CDR3 is built from 13 residues. Here the CDR3 reads CASTGTGLHEQFF. CDR3 coding DNA: TGTGCCAGCACCGGGACAGGGCTCCATGAGCAGTTCTTC.

This clone has just one count. This chain connects TRBV2 to TRBJ1-2; TRBD1 is a possible D gene (5 bases). The CDR3 runs to 14 residues. Germline V gene sequence: CDR1 SNHLY, CDR2 FYNNEI. Deletions cut 5 bases from V and 4 bases from J, with 14 bases between. CDR3 in amino acids: CASSPRVGFYGYTF. CDR3 sequence (DNA): TGTGCCAGCAGTCCCAGGGTCGGATTCTATGGCTACACCTTC. Filled out from reference TRBV2 and TRBJ1-2, the complete variable domain reads EPEVTQTPSHQVTQMGQEVILRCVPISNHLYFYWYRQILGQKVEFLVSFYNNEISEKSEIFDDQFSVERPDGSNFTLKIRSTKLEDSAMYFCASSPRVGFYGYTFGSGTRLTVV.

V gene TRBV5-6 combines with J gene TRBJ2-2; the match to TRBD1 covers 9 bases. Germline CDR1 SGHDT, CDR2 YYEEEE. The CDR3 totals 16 residues. Trimming cost V 4 bases and J 3 bases; bases outside gene matches: 7. CDR3 sequence: CASSNDRGKDTGELFF. DNA of the CDR3: TGTGCCAGCAGCAACGACAGGGGGAAGGACACCGGGGAGCTGTTTTTT.

The chain employs TRBV5-1 and TRBJ2-7, with 7 bases aligning to TRBD1. V shed 5 bases, J shed 6 bases, and the junction held 8 bases outside the gene matches. The CDR3 runs 13 residues. CDR1 SGHRS and CDR2 YFSETQ come from the germline V gene. CDR3 in amino acids: CASSFFTGAEQYF. CDR3 DNA: TGCGCCAGCAGTTTTTTTACAGGGGCCGAGCAGTACTTC.

The count of this clone is one. The rearrangement uses TRBV6-5 and TRBJ1-5; a weak D match, TRBD1 (6 bases). V gave up 4 bases and J gave up 1 base, with 11 bases separating them. CDR1 is MNHEY and CDR2 is SVGAGI in the germline V gene. CDR3 length: 15 amino acids. CDR3 bases: TGTGCCAGCAGTTTGCAGGGGAGAAGCAATCAGCCCCAGCATTTT. This encodes CASSLQGRSNQPQHF.

The chain links TRBV18 to TRBJ1-2, with D hard to call. With 0 bases removed from V and 4 bases from J, the gap between germline ends came to 9 bases. Looked up from germline, CDR1 is KGHSH and CDR2 is LQKENI. The CDR3 runs 14 residues. CDR3 nucleotides: TGTGCCAGCTCACCACCGCTGGGCGCCTATGGCTACACCTTC. Its protein product is CASSPPLGAYGYTF.

The gene calls are TRBV2 and TRBJ1-1; 8 positions match TRBD1. The length of the CDR3 is 14 residues. Trimming removed 6 bases from V and 1 base from J; junction bases left unmatched: 4. The germline CDR1 and CDR2 sequences are SNHLY and FYNNEI. The CDR3 coding sequence is TGTGCCAGCAGCCAGGGGGCAGGGAACACTGAAGCTTTCTTT. Its protein product is CASSQGAGNTEAFF.